These 30 T cell receptor beta chains were sequenced from one sample in a study of blood T cell repertoires in COVID-19. The protocol was immunoSEQ multiplex PCR, while the TCRdb copy is restricted to in-frame clones and leaves out a portion. This repertoire shows about 190,000 clones, roughly four fifths found once; its top ten account for about 5.7%. The sample was peripheral blood. Receptors were obtained from a middle-aged woman with acute or convalescent COVID-19.

The V gene is TRBV6-6, the J gene TRBJ2-1; TRBD1 might be the D (7 bases). This CDR3 spans 15 amino acids. Trimming took 2 bases from V and 6 from J, leaving 14 bases between them. Per germline, CDR1 MNHNY and CDR2 SVGAGI (reference sequence). The CDR3 bases are TGTGCCAGCAGTTACGGCGGGGACAGTATCAATGAGCAGTTCTTC. This gives the protein CASSYGGDSINEQFF.

The chain combines TRBV28 with TRBJ2-1, with TRBD2 as a possible D gene (5 bases). The V and J ends lost 4 bases and 2 bases respectively, with 15 bases between them. This CDR3 has 16 amino acids. Germline-derived CDR1 and CDR2 are MDHEN and SYDVKM. CDR3 DNA sequence: TGTGCCAGCAGTTCCCCCCAGGAGCGGACCTACAATGAGCAGTTCTTC. The encoded protein is CASSSPQERTYNEQFF.

This chain joins TRBV7-9 and TRBJ1-1, with 9 bases that match TRBD1. In germline, CDR1 is SEHNR, CDR2 FQNEAQ (reference sequence). V lost 4 bases to trimming and J lost 5 bases; unmatched junction nucleotides: 11. The CDR3 consists of 16 residues. The CDR3 DNA reads as TGTGCCAGCAGCTCACAGGGGGCGCGGGGAAAAACTGAAGCTTTCTTT. Translation gives CASSSQGARGKTEAFF.

The J gene is TRBJ2-1, the V gene TRBV9; D gene unclear. The CDR3 has 13 residues. The V gene's germline CDR1 is SGDLS and CDR2 YYNGEE. V lost 3 bases to trimming and J lost 9 bases, with 13 bases between them. The CDR3 bases are TGTGCCAGCAGCGCCGTAGTTGATGGTGAGCAGTTCTTC. It is translated as CASSAVVDGEQFF.

The sample holds one count of this clone. This chain joins TRBV19 and TRBJ1-1; 7 bases map to TRBD1. The germline gives CDR1 LNHDA, CDR2 SQIVND (reference sequence). The CDR3 sequence is 17 residues long. Trimming took 0 bases from V and 0 from J; bases not matched to a gene: 7. CDR3 sequence reads: CASSIDPYRGMNTEAFF. CDR3 DNA sequence: TGTGCCAGTAGTATAGACCCATACAGGGGTATGAACACTGAAGCTTTCTTT. Filled out from reference TRBV19 and TRBJ1-1, the complete variable domain reads DGGITQSPKYLFRKEGQNVTLSCEQNLNHDAMYWYRQDPGQGLRLIYYSQIVNDFQKGDIAEGYSVSREKKESFPLTVTSAQKNPTAFYLCASSIDPYRGMNTEAFFGQGTRLTVV.

The chain combines TRBV30 with TRBJ1-5; D gene uncertain. Trimming left V 2 bases short and J 7 bases short, with 18 bases between. Germline V gene lookup returns CDR1 GTSNPN and CDR2 SVGIG (reference sequence). The CDR3 is 15 amino acids. CDR3: CAWSLGSGYGQPQHF. DNA of the CDR3: TGTGCCTGGAGTTTGGGTAGCGGGTACGGGCAGCCCCAGCATTTT.

The V call is TRBV6-8, the J call TRBJ1-4; the match to TRBD1 covers 9 bases. The CDR3 runs to 18 residues. Germline CDR1 reads MNHGY; CDR2 reads SAAAGT. V shed 0 bases and J 8 bases; nucleotides not matched to a gene: 13. The CDR3 DNA is TGTGCCAGCAGTTACTCGCGTCTGGTGACAGGGGGTAGCGAAAAACTGTTTTTT. It codes for CASSYSRLVTGGSEKLFF.

The chain has TRBV4-1 and TRBJ1-2; D is perhaps TRBD1 (6 bases). The V and J ends lost 0 bases and 14 bases respectively, with 22 bases between them. The germline V gene encodes CDR1 MGHRA and CDR2 YSYEKL. CDR3 length equals 15 residues. The CDR3 nucleotides are TGCGCCAGCAGCCAAGACGGGACACTCACCTCCCTGGGGACCTTC. Its protein is CASSQDGTLTSLGTF.

The chain links TRBV9 to TRBJ2-3; D uncertain. The CDR3 covers 15 residues. The germline CDR1 and CDR2 sequences are SGDLS and YYNGEE. Between the trimmed V and J ends, which lost 3 bases and 4 bases, there was a span of 15 bases. Here the CDR3 reads CASSALGGVSDTQYF. For the CDR3, the DNA is TGTGCCAGCAGCGCGCTGGGTGGAGTATCAGATACGCAGTATTTT.

V gene TRBV9 combines with J gene TRBJ2-5; TRBD1 agrees at 10 bases. Germline V CDR1 and CDR2: SGDLS, YYNGEE. The CDR3 is 16 residues long. With 6 bases clipped from V and 5 bases from J, the junction kept 13 bases outside the gene matches. The CDR3 sequence is CASNPGQGGIGETQYF. DNA for the CDR3: TGTGCCAGCAACCCCGGACAGGGGGGAATCGGGGAGACCCAGTACTTC.

The V call is TRBV6-5, the J call TRBJ1-1; TRBD1 aligns across 7 bases. CDR1 MNHEY and CDR2 SVGAGI come from the germline V gene. V was pared by 3 bases and J by 5 bases, with 9 bases of the junction left unmatched. The CDR3 spans 15 residues. For the CDR3, the DNA is TGTGCCAGCAGTTATCTCTTCGCAGGGGGGACTGAAGCTTTCTTT. Translated, it gives CASSYLFAGGTEAFF.

The chain joins TRBV11-2 to TRBJ1-2; D is ambiguous. V was shortened by 5 bases and J by 7 bases, with 20 bases between the two germline ends. The CDR3 has 15 amino acids. CDR1 SGHAT and CDR2 FQNNGV come from the germline V gene. The CDR3 sequence is CASSPATAGLSGYTF. The DNA of the CDR3 is TGTGCCAGCAGCCCCGCGACGGCAGGTCTCTCTGGCTACACCTTC.

A few counts support this clone. The chain combines TRBV29-1 with TRBJ1-5; D is possibly TRBD1 (5 bases). Germline loops: CDR1 SQVTM, CDR2 ANQGSEA. The CDR3 is 13 residues long. V gave up 1 base and J gave up 7 bases, with 11 bases separating them. The CDR3: CSVEAGGGQPQHF. The CDR3 DNA reads TGCAGCGTTGAAGCCGGCGGGGGACAGCCCCAGCATTTT.

The gene calls are TRBV7-2 and TRBJ2-1; TRBD1 might be the D (6 bases). V lost 5 bases, J lost 6 bases, and 17 bases lay in between. The CDR3 length is 15 residues. Germline values: CDR1 SGHTA, CDR2 FQGNSA. The CDR3 loop is CASSPRWGPLNEQFF. CDR3 nucleotide sequence: TGTGCCAGCAGCCCGAGGTGGGGGCCCCTCAATGAGCAGTTCTTC.

This clone was seen only a few times. CDR3 DNA: TGTGCCAGCAGAAACAGGGAATCGTCCTATAATTCACCCCTCCACTTT. This codes for CASRNRESSYNSPLHF. The rearrangement links TRBV4-2 to TRBJ1-6; D is perhaps TRBD1 (6 bases). This CDR3 has 16 amino acids. The V end was cut by 6 bases, the J end by 1 base, with 13 bases between. Germline V gene sequence: CDR1 LGHNA, CDR2 YNFKEQ.

The genes are TRBV4-1 and TRBJ2-7; a possible D gene is TRBD1 (6 bases). Germline values: CDR1 MGHRA, CDR2 YSYEKL. Trimming pared 0 bases from V and 6 bases from J, leaving 12 bases between. The CDR3 length is 14 residues. In DNA form, the CDR3 reads TGCGCCAGCAGCCAAGATCAGGGGTTGGGCGAGCAGTACTTC. Encoded protein: CASSQDQGLGEQYF.

This clone turned up a few times. The chain employs TRBV18 and TRBJ2-5; possibly TRBD2 for D (5 bases). CDR1 is KGHSH and CDR2 is LQKENI in the germline V gene. The length of the CDR3 is 17 residues. Deletions cut 6 bases from V and 1 base from J, with 21 bases between. The CDR3: CASSQSPRGITQETQYF. The CDR3 DNA reads as TGTGCCAGCTCGCAAAGCCCACGGGGTATTACCCAAGAGACCCAGTACTTC. Using reference TRBV18 and TRBJ2-5 for the parts outside the CDR3, the full variable domain is NAGVMQNPRHLVRRRGQEARLRCSPMKGHSHVYWYRQLPEEGLKFMVYLQKENIIDESGMPKERFSAEFPKEGPSILRIQQVVRGDSAAYFCASSQSPRGITQETQYFGPGTRLLVL.

This clone was seen once. The CDR3 bases are TGTGCCAGCAGCTCCACTGAAGCTTTCTTT. Protein sequence: CASSSTEAFF. The V gene is TRBV28, the J gene TRBJ1-1; D is ambiguous. Germline CDR1 is MDHEN and CDR2 is SYDVKM. V lost 6 bases to trimming and J lost 4 bases, with 3 bases between them. The CDR3 contains 10 residues.

The chain is built from TRBV30 and TRBJ2-7, with 8 bases that match TRBD1. The germline V gene has CDR1 GTSNPN and CDR2 SVGIG (reference sequence). This CDR3 is 12 amino acids long. J lost 6 bases, V lost 5 bases, and 6 bases had no gene match. CDR3 residues: CAWDRGSIEQYF. The CDR3 DNA sequence: TGTGCCTGGGACAGGGGATCCATCGAGCAGTACTTC.

This clone was counted only a few times. The CDR3 region has the DNA TGCGCCAGCAGCTTGGGGGACAGGGGGCGTGAAAAACTGTTTTTT. Translation gives CASSLGDRGREKLFF. The J gene is TRBJ1-4, the V gene TRBV5-1; 12 bases line up with TRBD1. The CDR3 is 15 residues long. Per germline, CDR1 SGHRS and CDR2 YFSETQ. J lost 7 bases, V lost 0 bases, and 1 base had no gene match.

This clone was counted between two and nine times. This sequence joins TRBV4-1 and TRBJ1-4; D gene ambiguous. Per the germline V gene, CDR1 is MGHRA and CDR2 is YSYEKL. There are 13 residues in the CDR3. The ends were cut back, 3 bases at V and 7 bases at J, with 9 bases in the middle. CDR3 nucleotides: TGCGCCAGCAGCCATACTCGGGGTGAAAAACTGTTTTTT. Translation gives CASSHTRGEKLFF.

V usage is TRBV7-9 and J usage is TRBJ1-1; D is unclear. Germline CDR1 SEHNR, CDR2 FQNEAQ (reference sequence). The V and J ends lost 7 bases and 4 bases respectively, with 13 bases between them. The CDR3 extends over 13 amino acids. In DNA, the CDR3 is TGTGCCAGCAACATCCTTTCGGGCACTGAAGCTTTCTTT. Its protein is CASNILSGTEAFF.

This rearrangement joins TRBV18 to TRBJ2-5; a weak D match, TRBD1 (6 bases). The V gene lost 6 bases and the J gene lost 0 bases, with 8 bases spanning the gap. This CDR3 comprises 13 residues. Germline V lookup: CDR1 KGHSH, CDR2 LQKENI. CDR3 in amino acids: CASSQGYQETQYF. CDR3 nucleotide sequence: TGTGCCAGCTCCCAGGGGTACCAAGAGACCCAGTACTTC.

The chain joins TRBV6-5 to TRBJ2-7, with 9 bases matching TRBD2. CDR1 and CDR2 from the germline V gene are MNHEY and SVGAGI. V lost 7 bases, J lost 0 bases, and 4 bases stayed unmatched. The CDR3 contains 14 residues. CDR3 sequence: CASKYSGGSYEQYF. Here the CDR3 DNA reads TGTGCCAGCAAGTATAGCGGGGGCTCCTACGAGCAGTACTTC.

The chain uses TRBV12-5 and TRBJ1-5, with unresolved D. V lost 5 bases, J lost 5 bases, and 13 bases lay in between. Germline values: CDR1 LGHNT, CDR2 FRNRAP. The CDR3 is made up of 14 amino acids. CDR3 region: CASGREGRDQPQHF. CDR3 nucleotides: TGTGCTAGTGGTCGAGAGGGTCGGGATCAGCCCCAGCATTTT.

V is TRBV5-6 and J is TRBJ1-2, with D possibly being TRBD1 (6 bases). The V end lost 6 bases, the J end lost 3 bases, and 15 bases lay between the germline ends. This CDR3 is 14 amino acids long. Looked up from germline, CDR1 is SGHDT and CDR2 is YYEEEE. In nucleotides, the CDR3 is TGTGCCAGCACCCCCCTGGGGGCTGACTATGGCTACACCTTC. Translating gives CASTPLGADYGYTF.

This clone was counted between two and nine times. The J gene is TRBJ2-7, the V gene TRBV4-1, with D possibly matching TRBD1 (6 bases). CDR1 is MGHRA and CDR2 is YSYEKL in the germline V gene. The CDR3 has 17 residues. Between the trimmed V and J ends, which lost 6 bases and 9 bases, there was a span of 30 bases. The CDR3 sequence: CASRRSPRDTQHRGQYF. For the CDR3, the DNA is TGCGCCAGCAGGCGAAGTCCCCGGGACACACAGCATCGGGGGCAGTACTTC.

This sequence joins TRBV19 and TRBJ2-7, with D possibly being TRBD1 (6 bases). V dropped 5 bases and J dropped 4 bases, with 18 bases sitting between them. Germline assignment: CDR1 LNHDA and CDR2 SQIVND (reference sequence). The CDR3 spans 15 residues. The CDR3 coding sequence is TGTGCCAGTAGTGACATGGCACAGGGCGGGTACGAGCAGTACTTC. Its translation is CASSDMAQGGYEQYF.

This clone was detected a few times. The rearrangement uses TRBV28 and TRBJ1-6, with 8 bases identical to TRBD1. The ends lost 7 bases at V and 4 bases at J; junction bases unmatched: 6. CDR3 length: 15 amino acids. The germline CDR1 and CDR2 sequences are MDHEN and SYDVKM. The CDR3, as DNA: TGTGCCAGCATGAAAGACAGGGGTTATAATTCACCCCTCCACTTT. Amino acids: CASMKDRGYNSPLHF. Full variable domain (rest looked up from reference TRBV28 and TRBJ1-6): DVKVTQSSRYLVKRTGEKVFLECVQDMDHENMFWYRQDPGLGLRLIYFSYDVKMKEKGDIPEGYSVSREKKERFSLILESASTNQTSMYLCASMKDRGYNSPLHFGNGTRLTVT.

This chain uses TRBV9 with TRBJ1-2; 8 bases are a match to TRBD1. The V segment lost 0 bases and the J segment 1 base; nucleotides outside the gene matches: 5. Germline values: CDR1 SGDLS, CDR2 YYNGEE. The CDR3 runs to 16 residues. CDR3 DNA: TGTGCCAGCAGCGTAGATTGGACAGGGTTTAACTATGGCTACACCTTC. Protein: CASSVDWTGFNYGYTF.